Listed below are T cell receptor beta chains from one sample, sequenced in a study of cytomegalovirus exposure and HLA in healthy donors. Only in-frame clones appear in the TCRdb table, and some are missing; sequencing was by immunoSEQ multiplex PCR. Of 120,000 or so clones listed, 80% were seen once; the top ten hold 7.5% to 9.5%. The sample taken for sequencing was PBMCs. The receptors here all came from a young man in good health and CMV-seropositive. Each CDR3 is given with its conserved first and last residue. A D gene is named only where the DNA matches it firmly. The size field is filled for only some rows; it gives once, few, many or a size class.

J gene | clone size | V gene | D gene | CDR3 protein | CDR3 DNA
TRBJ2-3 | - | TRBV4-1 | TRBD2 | CASSQFSGSTDTQYF | TGCGCCAGCAGCCAGTTTAGCGGGAGCACAGATACGCAGTATTTT
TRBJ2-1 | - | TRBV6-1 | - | CASSEDGGEGFF | TGTGCCAGCAGTGAAGATGGTGGAGAGGGGTTCTTC
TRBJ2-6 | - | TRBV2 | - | CASSERGTLPSRANVLTF | TGTGCCAGCAGTGAAAGAGGGACACTCCCATCCCGGGCCAACGTCCTGACTTTC
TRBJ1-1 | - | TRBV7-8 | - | CASSFLVSSGEAFF | TGTGCCAGCAGCTTTTTAGTGTCTTCGGGAGAAGCTTTCTTT
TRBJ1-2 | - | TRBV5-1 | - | CASSPGTLGYTF | TGCGCCAGCAGCCCCGGGACTCTTGGCTACACCTTC
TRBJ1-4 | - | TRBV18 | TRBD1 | CASSPRDSEKLFF | TGTGCCAGCTCACCTAGGGACAGCGAAAAACTGTTTTTT
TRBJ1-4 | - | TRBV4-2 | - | CASSQELGIREFWDEKLFF | TGTGCCAGCAGCCAAGAATTAGGTATCAGGGAATTCTGGGATGAAAAACTGTTTTTT
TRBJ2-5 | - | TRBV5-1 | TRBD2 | CASSFAGEEETQYF | TGCGCCAGCAGCTTTGCGGGGGAGGAAGAGACCCAGTACTTC
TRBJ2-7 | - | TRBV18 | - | CASSPRIPTEDQNSEQYF | TGTGCCAGCTCACCCCGAATACCGACAGAGGATCAAAACTCCGAGCAGTACTTC
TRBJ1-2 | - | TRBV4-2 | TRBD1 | CASSPPGQGDGYTF | TGTGCCAGCAGCCCCCCGGGACAGGGGGATGGCTACACCTTC
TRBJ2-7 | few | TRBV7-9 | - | CATSASLSYEQYF | TGTGCCACTAGCGCGTCCCTCTCCTACGAGCAGTACTTC
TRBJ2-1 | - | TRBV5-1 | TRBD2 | CASSFPSGGGNEQFF | TGCGCCAGCAGCTTCCCTAGCGGGGGCGGCAATGAGCAGTTCTTC
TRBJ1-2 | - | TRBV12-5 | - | CASGNRDGGYTF | TGTGCTAGTGGGAACAGGGACGGTGGCTACACCTTC
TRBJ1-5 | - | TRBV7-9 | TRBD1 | CASSSDRVAQPQHF | TGTGCCAGCAGCTCAGACAGGGTGGCTCAGCCCCAGCATTTT
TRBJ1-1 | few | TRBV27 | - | CASSLSGPVGGQGMIATEAFF | TGTGCCAGCAGTTTATCGGGCCCTGTGGGGGGGCAAGGTATGATCGCCACTGAAGCTTTCTTT
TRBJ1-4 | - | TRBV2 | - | CASSPGSREKLFF | TGTGCCAGCAGTCCTGGGAGTAGGGAAAAACTGTTTTTT
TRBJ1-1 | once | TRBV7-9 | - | CASSPTDTNTEAFF | TGTGCCAGCAGCCCGACGGACACGAACACTGAAGCTTTCTTT
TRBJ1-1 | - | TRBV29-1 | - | CSVLSTREVEAFF | TGCAGCGTTCTCTCTACCCGGGAGGTTGAAGCTTTCTTT
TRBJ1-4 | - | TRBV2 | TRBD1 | CASSEWGQGQGWEKLFF | TGTGCCAGCAGTGAATGGGGGCAAGGACAGGGGTGGGAAAAACTGTTTTTT
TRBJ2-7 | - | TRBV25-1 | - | CASSLSYSRQGGNYEQYF | TGTGCCAGCAGCCTGTCCTACTCTCGACAGGGAGGAAACTACGAGCAGTACTTC
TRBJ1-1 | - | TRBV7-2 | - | CASSSGWYTAFF | TGTGCCAGCAGCTCAGGTTGGTACACCGCTTTCTTT
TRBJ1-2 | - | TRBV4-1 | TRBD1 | CASSQDQFNKGTVYGYTF | TGCGCCAGCAGCCAAGATCAGTTTAATAAGGGGACAGTCTATGGCTACACCTTC
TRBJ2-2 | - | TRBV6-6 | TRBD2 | CASSSGTSVNTGELFF | TGTGCCAGCAGTTCCGGGACTAGCGTAAACACCGGGGAGCTGTTTTTT
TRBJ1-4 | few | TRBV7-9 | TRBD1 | CASSAGQRFNEKLFF | TGTGCCAGCAGCGCGGGACAGCGGTTTAATGAAAAACTGTTTTTT
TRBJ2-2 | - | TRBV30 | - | CAWNKGGDYTNTGELFF | TGTGCCTGGAACAAAGGGGGGGACTATACGAACACCGGGGAGCTGTTTTTT
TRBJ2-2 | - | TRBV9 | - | CASSQYSGELFF | TGTGCCAGCAGCCAATACAGCGGGGAGCTGTTTTTT
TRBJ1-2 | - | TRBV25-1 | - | CASSDTTGLHYGYTF | TGTGCCAGCAGTGATACGACAGGCCTTCACTATGGCTACACCTTC
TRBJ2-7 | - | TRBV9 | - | CASSGQKSEQYF | TGTGCCAGCAGCGGACAAAAATCCGAGCAGTACTTC
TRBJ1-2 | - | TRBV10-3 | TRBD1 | CAMGMSQGGYGYTF | TGTGCCATGGGTATGAGTCAGGGGGGCTATGGCTACACCTTC
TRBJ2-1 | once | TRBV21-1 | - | CASSKEKGDYNEQFF | TGTGCCAGCAGCAAAGAGAAAGGGGACTACAATGAGCAGTTCTTC
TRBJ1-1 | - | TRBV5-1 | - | CASSPEGREYTEAFF | TGCGCCAGCAGTCCGGAGGGGCGCGAGTACACTGAAGCTTTCTTT
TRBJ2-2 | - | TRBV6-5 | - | CASSFVNGELFF | TGTGCCAGCAGTTTCGTAAACGGGGAGCTGTTTTTT
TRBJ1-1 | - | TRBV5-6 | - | CASSPTAKAEAFF | TGTGCCAGCAGCCCGACAGCTAAAGCAGAAGCTTTCTTT
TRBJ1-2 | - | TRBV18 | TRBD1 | CASSPLDRPNSGYTF | TGTGCCAGCTCACCGCTGGACAGGCCAAACTCTGGCTACACCTTC
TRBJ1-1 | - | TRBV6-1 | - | CASSESGVTEAFF | TGTGCCAGCAGTGAATCGGGGGTCACTGAAGCTTTCTTT
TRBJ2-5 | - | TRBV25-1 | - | CASSEYRQETQYF | TGTGCCAGCAGTGAATACAGGCAAGAGACCCAGTACTTC
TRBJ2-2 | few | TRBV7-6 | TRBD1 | CASSLVISRGSTGELFF | TGTGCCAGCAGCTTAGTGATCTCCAGGGGGAGCACCGGGGAGCTGTTTTTT
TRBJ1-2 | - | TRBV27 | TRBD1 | CASSQGGQGDYGYTF | TGTGCCAGCAGTCAAGGGGGACAGGGGGACTATGGCTACACCTTC
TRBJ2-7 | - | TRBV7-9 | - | CASSPARGAFYEQYF | TGTGCCAGCAGCCCAGCCCGGGGGGCATTCTACGAGCAGTACTTC
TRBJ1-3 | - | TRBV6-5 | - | CASSESQGNTIYF | TGTGCCAGCAGTGAAAGTCAGGGAAACACCATATATTTT